What follows are 10 T cell receptor beta chains derived from one specimen sequenced in a study of OX40 agonist ivuxolimab in advanced cancers. The table came from immunoSEQ multiplex PCR; TCRdb's copy has only in-frame clones and leaves some out. Among around 27,000 clones, about 70% were seen once, and the ten largest hold approximately 14%. The starting material was CD4+ or CD8+ T cells sorted from blood, obtained in a trial of the OX40 agonist ivuxolimab. The receptor source for this set is an adult with an advanced solid tumor such as melanoma, head and neck, liver or kidney cancer.

The CDR3 bases are TGTGCCAGCACAGTGGGCGGGGGCAATGAGCAGTTCTTC. Its translation: CASTVGGGNEQFF. The gene calls are TRBV6-5 and TRBJ2-1; 7 positions agree with TRBD2. Germline lookup yields CDR1 MNHEY and CDR2 SVGAGI. The CDR3 totals 13 residues. With V trimmed by 7 bases and J by 6 bases, 6 bases remained unmatched.

The rearrangement joins TRBV15 to TRBJ1-1; the D is unclear. The CDR3 sequence is 12 residues long. The germline CDR1 and CDR2 sequences are LNHNV and YYDKDF (reference sequence). Trimming took 1 base from V and 4 from J, leaving 4 bases between them. The CDR3 DNA sequence: TGTGCCACCAGCAGAGGGATCACTGAAGCTTTCTTT. Protein sequence: CATSRGITEAFF.

The rearrangement joins TRBV13 to TRBJ1-1, with 7 positions matching TRBD1. J lost 1 base, V lost 3 bases, and 14 bases had no gene match. Looked up from germline, CDR1 is PRHDT and CDR2 is FYEKMQ (reference sequence). This CDR3 comprises 18 residues. The CDR3 region has the DNA TGTGCCAGCAGCTTGGGTCTAGGTGCAGGGGGACCGAACACTGAAGCTTTCTTT. This encodes CASSLGLGAGGPNTEAFF.

Comment on this clone: Compared with germline, one end of the junction differs, possibly owing to a read error. The chain couples TRBV7-9 to TRBJ2-5; D perhaps matches TRBD2 (7 bases). Looked up from germline, CDR1 is SEHNR and CDR2 is FQNEAQ (reference sequence). The CDR3 is made up of 14 amino acids. The CDR3 is CASSLADSQETQYF. CDR3 nucleotides: TGTGCCAGCAGCCTAGCGGACAGCCAAGAGACCCAGTACTTC.

The CDR3 is CASSVAGVGSPLHF. The CDR3 bases are TGTGCCAGCAGCGTAGCCGGGGTCGGATCACCCCTCCACTTT. This chain connects TRBV9 to TRBJ1-6; D unclear. Trimming stripped 0 bases from V and 10 bases from J, with 11 bases between. There are 14 residues in the CDR3. Per germline, CDR1 SGDLS and CDR2 YYNGEE.

V gene TRBV4-1 combines with J gene TRBJ1-2; 11 nucleotides agree with TRBD1. The ends lost 3 bases at V and 5 bases at J; junction bases unmatched: 8. This CDR3 has 16 amino acids. Germline V gives CDR1 MGHRA, CDR2 YSYEKL. The CDR3 nucleotides read TGCGCCAGCAGCCAGATGGGACAGGGGGAGAGTTATGGCTACACCTTC. Its translation: CASSQMGQGESYGYTF.

The rearrangement links TRBV4-2 to TRBJ1-2; no clear D. CDR3 size: 16 residues. V lost 1 base and J 4 bases, leaving 16 bases between the germline ends. The germline V gene encodes CDR1 LGHNA and CDR2 YNFKEQ. The CDR3 loop reads CASSQASLAEFYGYTF. For the CDR3, the DNA is TGTGCCAGCAGCCAAGCCTCATTGGCAGAATTCTATGGCTACACCTTC.

In its sample, this clone was seen once. The V gene is TRBV27, the J gene TRBJ1-1; TRBD1 is a possible D gene (6 bases). Germline-derived CDR1 and CDR2 are MNHEY and SMNVEV (reference sequence). The V end was cut by 4 bases, the J end by 1 base, with 13 bases between. This CDR3 region has 15 residues. The CDR3 region has the DNA TGTGCCAGCAGTTCAACCTACAGGGCGAACACTGAAGCTTTCTTT. Translating it yields CASSSTYRANTEAFF.

The chain carries TRBV7-9 and TRBJ1-4; TRBD1 is a possible D gene (6 bases). The CDR3 is 15 residues long. V was clipped by 3 bases and J by 5 bases, with 13 bases between them. From germline, CDR1 is SEHNR and CDR2 FQNEAQ (reference sequence). Here the CDR3 DNA reads TGTGCCAGCAGCTTCGACGGGGGGCTAAATGAAAAACTGTTTTTT. This translates into CASSFDGGLNEKLFF.

The chain has TRBV30 and TRBJ2-2; TRBD2 aligns across 9 bases. The V gene end was trimmed by 7 bases and the J gene end by 4 bases; junction bases not matched to a gene: 10. CDR3 length: 15 residues. Per the germline V gene, CDR1 is GTSNPN and CDR2 is SVGIG (reference sequence). CDR3 in DNA: TGTGCCTACCCAGGTCTAGCGGGGAGCACCGGGGAGCTGTTTTTT. It encodes CAYPGLAGSTGELFF.